These 8 T cell receptor beta chains originate from one sample sequenced in a study of blood T cell repertoires in COVID-19. The assay was immunoSEQ multiplex PCR, and TCRdb's table has in-frame clones only and misses some. In the table there are roughly 70,000 clones, 82% of which are singletons. The sequencing input was peripheral blood. All receptors derive from a woman aged 55-75 years with acute or convalescent COVID-19.

The CDR3 loop reads CASSPGGTGGRLGKLFF. DNA for the CDR3: TGTGCCAGCTCACCAGGAGGGACAGGGGGGCGTCTTGGAAAACTGTTTTTT. V gene TRBV18 combines with J gene TRBJ1-4; 11 nucleotides line up with TRBD1. V lost 2 bases and J lost 10; bases outside the gene matches: 12. Germline V gene sequence: CDR1 KGHSH, CDR2 LQKENI. The CDR3 sequence is 17 residues long. The entire variable domain, with the rest obtained from reference TRBV18 and TRBJ1-4, is as follows: NAGVMQNPRHLVRRRGQEARLRCSPMKGHSHVYWYRQLPEEGLKFMVYLQKENIIDESGMPKERFSAEFPKEGPSILRIQQVVRGDSAAYFCASSPGGTGGRLGKLFFGSGTQLSVL.

The chain combines TRBV9 with TRBJ1-5; D gene ambiguous. The CDR3 runs 16 residues. CDR1 SGDLS and CDR2 YYNGEE come from the germline V gene. V was shortened by 0 bases and J by 8 bases, with 18 bases between the two germline ends. This CDR3 is CASSVGPVIGGEPQHF. CDR3 bases: TGTGCCAGCAGCGTAGGGCCGGTCATCGGAGGAGAGCCCCAGCATTTT. Filled out from reference TRBV9 and TRBJ1-5, the complete variable domain reads DSGVTQTPKHLITATGQRVTLRCSPRSGDLSVYWYQQSLDQGLQFLIQYYNGEERAKGNILERFSAQQFPDLHSELNLSSLELGDSALYFCASSVGPVIGGEPQHFGDGTRLSIL.

The genes are TRBV6-5 and TRBJ1-2; unclear D gene. The ends were cut back, 6 bases at V and 8 bases at J, with 13 bases in the middle. CDR1 is MNHEY and CDR2 is SVGAGI in the germline V gene. The CDR3 extends over 12 amino acids. The CDR3 protein is CASRPGGGGYTF. In DNA, the CDR3 is TGTGCCAGCAGACCGGGCGGAGGGGGCTACACCTTC.

The chain couples TRBV7-2 to TRBJ2-7, with 8 nucleotides matching TRBD2. Trimming took 4 bases from V and 7 from J; bases not matched to a gene: 12. The CDR3 runs to 15 residues. From germline, CDR1 is SGHTA and CDR2 FQGNSA. CDR3 nucleotide sequence: TGTGCCAGCAGCTCGAGGACTAGCCGGCTTTCGGAGCAGTACTTC. It is translated as CASSSRTSRLSEQYF.

The genes are TRBV10-1 and TRBJ1-2, with TRBD1 as a possible D gene (5 bases). Germline V gene lookup returns CDR1 WNHNN and CDR2 SYGVQD (reference sequence). Trimming took 2 bases from V and 6 from J, leaving 13 bases between them. This CDR3 is built from 14 residues. The CDR3: CASSEPRDCHGYTF. CDR3 nucleotide sequence: TGCGCCAGCAGTGAGCCCCGGGACTGTCATGGCTACACCTTC.

J is TRBJ2-3 and V is TRBV6-2 or TRBV6-3; 8 positions agree with TRBD2. With V trimmed by 4 bases and J by 6 bases, 9 bases remained unmatched. This CDR3 comprises 15 residues. Germline loops: CDR1 MNHEY, CDR2 SVGEGT. CDR3: CASSSVLAVADTQYF. CDR3 DNA: TGTGCCAGCAGTTCTGTACTAGCGGTTGCGGATACGCAGTATTTT.

The genes are TRBV4-1 and TRBJ2-1; the match to TRBD2 covers 12 bases. V trimming: 4 bases; J trimming: 8 bases; junction bases outside the gene matches: 18. CDR3 length: 19 amino acids. Germline CDR1 is MGHRA and CDR2 is YSYEKL. In DNA form, the CDR3 reads TGCGCCAGCAGCCCGAGATTTCGACTAGCGGGAGTCGGGAGGGATGAGCAGTTCTTC. Amino acids: CASSPRFRLAGVGRDEQFF.

The gene calls are TRBV2 and TRBJ1-3; D ambiguous. Trimming cost V 6 bases and J 4 bases, with 13 bases left between them. The CDR3 spans 14 residues. Germline lookup yields CDR1 SNHLY and CDR2 FYNNEI. CDR3 region: CASRGFIGGNTIYF. The CDR3 region has the DNA TGTGCCAGCAGGGGCTTTATAGGCGGAAACACCATATATTTT.